These T cell receptor beta chains were read from a single sample in a study of T cells in Graves' hyperthyroidism and ophthalmopathy. TCRdb redid the calling of the multiplex PCR reads with MiXCR, one entry per CDR3 protein. The table lists approximately 600,000 distinct CDR3 sequences, roughly 20% of them singletons. The specimen sequenced was blood. The receptors come from a man aged 25 to 45 with Graves' ophthalmopathy. CDR3s include the opening cysteine and the closing phenylalanine or tryptophan. D genes are given only for firm matches. The size of a clone is reported for some rows only, either as once, few or many, or as a class for expanded clones.

size | J | V | D | DNA | CDR3
. | TRBJ2-7 | TRBV27 | . | TGTGCCAGCAGTTTAGCGGCTCCGGGCGCCTACGAGCAGTACTTC | CASSLAAPGAYEQYF
few | TRBJ1-2 | TRBV5-4 | . | TGTGCCAGCAGAGATCAGACAAGCTATGGCTACACCTTC | CASRDQTSYGYTF
many | TRBJ2-7 | TRBV5-1 | TRBD1 | TGTGCCAGCAGCCTGACAGGGTCCTACGAGCAGTACTTC | CASSLTGSYEQYF
few | TRBJ2-7 | TRBV2 | TRBD1 | TGTGCCAGCAGTGAAGAGATGGGGACAGCGGAACAGTACTTC | CASSEEMGTAEQYF
few | TRBJ2-1 | TRBV28 | . | TGTGCCAGCAGTCGTTTCGGTACGCAGTTCTTC | CASSRFGTQFF
. | TRBJ2-2 | TRBV15 | . | TGTGCCACCAGTCGGGACCCCCCCGGGGAGCTGTTTTTT | CATSRDPPGELFF
. | TRBJ1-5 | TRBV7-9 | . | TGTGCCAGCAGCAGAGGGCAGGAGCCCCAGCATTTT | CASSRGQEPQHF
many | TRBJ2-7 | TRBV6-2/TRBV6-3 | TRBD2 | TGTGCCAGCAGTCGCTCGGTGAACGGGAGGGCCGTCGAGCAGTACTTC | CASSRSVNGRAVEQYF
. | TRBJ2-1 | TRBV2 | . | TGTGCCACCGGGAAGTTGGGTGAGCAGTTCTTC | CATGKLGEQFF
. | TRBJ2-1 | TRBV10-3 | . | TGTGCCATCAGTGTGGCTAATGAGCAGTTCTTC | CAISVANEQFF
. | TRBJ1-2 | TRBV29-1 | . | TGCAGCGTCCAGACTAGAACTGGCTACACCTTC | CSVQTRTGYTF
. | TRBJ1-1 | TRBV13 | . | TGTGCCAGCAGCTCTCGTACCAGGGGTGAAGCTTTCTTT | CASSSRTRGEAFF
few | TRBJ1-2 | TRBV12-3/TRBV12-4 | TRBD1 | TGTGCCAGCAGTTTGACAGGGGATAGCTATGGCTACACCTTC | CASSLTGDSYGYTF
. | TRBJ2-2 | TRBV6-5 | TRBD2 | TGTGCCAGCAGTTACCAGCGGGAGGGCCCCGGGGAGCTGTTTTTT | CASSYQREGPGELFF
. | TRBJ2-7 | TRBV11-2 | . | TGTGCCAGCAGCGCCGCTCAGGGGGGTAGGGGCTCCTACGAGCAGTACTTC | CASSAAQGGRGSYEQYF
few | TRBJ2-5 | TRBV29-1 | . | TGCAGCGCTACACAGGAACAAGAGACCCAGTACTTC | CSATQEQETQYF
. | TRBJ2-1 | TRBV27 | . | TGTGCCAGCAGTCAGGCTAGCTCCTACAATGAGCAGTTCTTC | CASSQASSYNEQFF
many | TRBJ2-1 | TRBV13 | . | TGTGCCAGCAGCGCCCTAGCCTACAATGAGCAGTTCTTC | CASSALAYNEQFF
few | TRBJ2-1 | TRBV6-5 | . | TGTGCCAGCAGTTACTTCGGGGGAGCAAACCACAATGAGCAGTTCTTC | CASSYFGGANHNEQFF
few | TRBJ2-1 | TRBV7-2 | TRBD2 | TGTGCCAGCAGCTCCCACCTACTAGCGGCTGGCCACAATGAGCAGTTCTTC | CASSSHLLAAGHNEQFF
many | TRBJ2-3 | TRBV7-2 | . | TGTGCCAGCAGCTTAGCGGGAGGGGGACTCGATACGCAGTATTTT | CASSLAGGGLDTQYF
. | TRBJ2-4 | TRBV6-1 | . | TGTGCCAGCAGAAACCTAGCCAAAAACATTCAGTACTTC | CASRNLAKNIQYF
many | TRBJ2-3 | TRBV11-2 | TRBD2 | TGTGCCAGCACCGGACTAGCGGGAATTTCGTCGGGCACAGATACGCAGTATTTT | CASTGLAGISSGTDTQYF
. | TRBJ1-5 | TRBV2 | . | TGTGCCAGCAGTGAGGTCAGTGAGGGCAATCAGCCCCAGCATTTT | CASSEVSEGNQPQHF
. | TRBJ2-5 | TRBV4-2 | . | TGTGCCAGCAGCCAACTAGCCCAAGAGACCCAGTACTTC | CASSQLAQETQYF
few | TRBJ2-3 | TRBV20-1 | . | TGCAGTGCTAGAGATAAACTGGATACGCAGTATTTT | CSARDKLDTQYF
. | TRBJ1-1 | TRBV6-2/TRBV6-3 | . | TGTGCCAGCAGTTACATCACAACGGGCACTGAAGCTTTCTTT | CASSYITTGTEAFF
many | TRBJ2-7 | TRBV30 | TRBD2 | TGTGCCTGGATGGGACTAGCGAGCCCCAACGAGCAGTACTTC | CAWMGLASPNEQYF
few | TRBJ1-2 | TRBV27 | . | TGTGCCAGCAGTTTAAGGGCAGGGTTCTATGGCTACACCTTC | CASSLRAGFYGYTF
few | TRBJ1-1 | TRBV6-1 | TRBD1 | TGTGCCAGCAGTGAATACAGGGGAGACACTGAAGCTTTCTTT | CASSEYRGDTEAFF
. | TRBJ2-5 | TRBV27 | . | TGTGCCAGCAGCAAAAAAGCCGCGCGGCTAGCGGAGACCCAGTACTTC | CASSKKAARLAETQYF